This T cell receptor (beta chain) is from a study of blood T cell repertoires in COVID-19. Study-wide context: Samples taken during acute and convalescent COVID-19 were collected in the United States, Italy and Spain. Nucleic acid was either cDNA or gDNA, and it came from T cells, B-cell-depleted T cells, or PBMCs.

TCRdb keeps only in-frame clones here, not all; method: immunoSEQ multiplex PCR. The top ten hold 8% to 10% of the sample, which has 250,000 to 300,000 clones, approximately 90% seen once. Participants spanned ages roughly 18 to 90 years and resided in fewer than 30 US areas. Germline V lookup: CDR1 PRHDT, CDR2 FYEKMQ (reference sequence). The CDR3 has 17 residues. J was trimmed by 1 base and V by 2 bases; bases with no gene match: 6. The sequence came from a man aged 35-49 years who had recovered from COVID-19. The sequencing input was PBMCs or T cells enriched from blood (not recorded which). The chain uses TRBV13 and TRBJ2-2; 8 positions match TRBD2. CDR3 DNA sequence: TGTGCCAGCAGCTTAAACCCGGGAGGGCAGAACACCGGGGAGCTGTTTTTT. It encodes CASSLNPGGQNTGELFF.